These T cell receptor beta chains were read from a single sample in a study of T-cell reconstitution after alpha-beta-depleted transplantation in children. TCRdb redid the calling of the PCR reads with MiXCR, one entry per CDR3 protein. The sample shows under 250,000 distinct CDR3 sequences, roughly a sixth of them seen only once. The sequenced sample was PBMCs, mostly from graft donor cells, obtained 360 days after TCRalphabeta/CD19-depleted stem cell transplant. The source is a male patient aged 2 to 10 who had a stem cell transplant for acute lymphoblastic leukemia, so the T cells may come from the graft donor. Both conserved end residues are part of each CDR3.

J gene: TRBJ1-5
V gene: TRBV20-1
CDR3 protein: CSASGSISQPQHF

J gene: TRBJ1-1
V gene: TRBV6-5
CDR3 protein: CATSTVATEAFF

J gene: TRBJ2-1
V gene: TRBV15
CDR3 protein: CATSRRSGASYNEQFF

J gene: TRBJ2-1
V gene: TRBV9
CDR3 protein: CASSVDPRGAGKNEQFF

J gene: TRBJ2-1
V gene: TRBV4-2
CDR3 protein: CASSQGFVNEQFF

J gene: TRBJ2-7
V gene: TRBV12-3/TRBV12-4
CDR3 protein: CASSLGAGGSYEQYF

J gene: TRBJ1-6
V gene: TRBV12-3/TRBV12-4
CDR3 protein: CASSFWDSTSPLHF

J gene: TRBJ2-1
V gene: TRBV5-1
CDR3 protein: CASSGRGAKVNEQFF

J gene: TRBJ1-4
V gene: TRBV4-2
CDR3 protein: CASSQDSFEKLFF

J gene: TRBJ2-5
V gene: TRBV20-1
CDR3 protein: CSARGEETQYF

J gene: TRBJ2-3
V gene: TRBV29-1
CDR3 protein: CSVERTVGDTQYF

J gene: TRBJ2-1
V gene: TRBV4-3
CDR3 protein: CASSQKGGPGTSVYNEQFF

J gene: TRBJ2-1
V gene: TRBV2
CDR3 protein: CASSDGTPSYNEQFF

J gene: TRBJ2-2
V gene: TRBV4-1
CDR3 protein: CASSQGQGNTGELFF

J gene: TRBJ2-3
V gene: TRBV5-5
CDR3 protein: CASSRAGLTDTQYF

J gene: TRBJ2-1
V gene: TRBV28
CDR3 protein: CASSNSLGLAGGGGNEQFF

J gene: TRBJ2-1
V gene: TRBV20-1
CDR3 protein: CSARDLGLAYNEQFF

J gene: TRBJ2-1
V gene: TRBV10-3
CDR3 protein: CAISEPGTSGRSYNEQFF

J gene: TRBJ2-7
V gene: TRBV7-8
CDR3 protein: CASSLALISYEQYF

J gene: TRBJ2-7
V gene: TRBV29-1
CDR3 protein: CSVADRQGTFYEQYF

J gene: TRBJ2-7
V gene: TRBV24-1
CDR3 protein: CATSDSPSYEQYF

J gene: TRBJ1-1
V gene: TRBV5-1
CDR3 protein: CASGIDSLNTEAFF

J gene: TRBJ2-3
V gene: TRBV5-1
CDR3 protein: CASSLFGAQTDTQYF

J gene: TRBJ1-5
V gene: TRBV12-3/TRBV12-4
CDR3 protein: CASSLEFNQPQHF

J gene: TRBJ1-2
V gene: TRBV6-1
CDR3 protein: CASRPDRTSSSNYGYTF

J gene: TRBJ2-5
V gene: TRBV6-1
CDR3 protein: CASRPREDQETQYF

J gene: TRBJ2-1
V gene: TRBV5-1
CDR3 protein: CASSLAFGTLNEQFF

J gene: TRBJ2-1
V gene: TRBV3-1
CDR3 protein: CASSSLATGYNEQFF